Only a few counts were recorded for the clone carrying this T cell receptor beta chain. Trimming took 0 bases from V and 4 from J, leaving 11 bases between them. Germline V CDR1 and CDR2: SGHRS, YFSETQ. CDR3 length: 14 amino acids. This specimen comes from a study of T-cell reconstitution after alpha-beta-depleted transplantation in children. This sample's TCRbeta library carried unique molecular identifier barcodes. TCRdb called the PCR reads again in MiXCR, with one record for every CDR3 protein. This sample has hundreds of thousands of distinct CDR3 sequences; around 16% occur once, and the top ten carry roughly 3.3%.

This clonotype was sampled from a human donor who donated a stem cell graft to a child with acute lymphoblastic leukemia. Sequencing was performed on PBMCs from the stem cell graft donor, taken from the stem cell graft. V and J are TRBV5-1 and TRBJ2-7; no reliable D call. This CDR3 is CASSLEQVAYEQYF. The DNA for the CDR3 is TGCGCCAGCAGCTTGGAGCAGGTTGCGTACGAGCAGTACTTC. The variable domain in full, completed from reference TRBV5-1 and TRBJ2-7, reads KAGVTQTPRYLIKTRGQQVTLSCSPISGHRSVSWYQQTPGQGLQFLFEYFSETQRNKGNFPGRFSGRQFSNSRSEMNVSTLELGDSALYLCASSLEQVAYEQYFGPGTRLTVT.